This passage covers 27 T cell receptor beta chains from one sample sequenced in a study of Ad26.COV2.S vaccination and SARS-CoV-2 variants (dated by TCRdb to the early 2020s). The library was produced with the immunoSEQ multiplex PCR assay. Held by TCRdb, this immuneACCESS table contains in-frame sequences only and omits some clones. Under half of the omission traces to an unresolved V gene where checked; the cause of the rest is unknown. The sample has under 250,000 clones on record, roughly 87% of them singletons. The ten most abundant clones make up 2.9% of the sample. The sample's treatment or condition label, in plain terms: 19 received Ad26.COV2.S at low or high dose, single or two shots; several received placebo; per-sample allocation not given. For vaccine and placebo recipients, repertoires were sequenced using samples collected on day 63 after the first injection. Sequencing was performed on peripheral blood, taken in a trial of Ad26.COV2.S vaccine versus placebo. The receptors come from a person between 18 and 60 years old who received the Ad26.COV2.S COVID-19 vaccine or a placebo.

This chain connects TRBV18 to TRBJ2-1; 7 bases line up with TRBD1. With 0 bases clipped from V and 9 bases from J, the junction kept 5 bases outside the gene matches. Germline lookup yields CDR1 KGHSH and CDR2 LQKENI. CDR3 length: 14 amino acids. The chain's CDR3 is CASSPPLQGTEQFF. CDR3 DNA sequence: TGTGCCAGCTCACCACCGCTACAGGGGACTGAGCAGTTCTTC.

The chain carries TRBV6-2 or TRBV6-3 and TRBJ2-7; 7 bases line up with TRBD1. Germline-derived CDR1 and CDR2 are MNHEY and SVGEGT. The junction had 14 bases not matched to a gene; V was cut back by 3 bases and J by 9 bases. The CDR3 sequence is 15 residues long. CDR3 residues: CASSYHLDRVVGQYV. Written as DNA, the CDR3 is TGTGCCAGCAGTTATCACCTTGACAGGGTGGTTGGGCAGTACGTC.

This chain joins TRBV5-6 and TRBJ1-5, with D tentatively TRBD1 (5 bases). CDR1 and CDR2 (germline): SGHDT, YYEEEE. CDR3 length: 13 residues. With 1 base removed from V and 4 bases from J, the gap between germline ends came to 6 bases. CDR3 loop: CASSLWGNQPQHF. CDR3 coding DNA: TGTGCCAGCAGCTTGTGGGGGAATCAGCCCCAGCATTTT.

This sequence joins TRBV7-2 and TRBJ2-3; the D gene is possibly TRBD1 (6 bases). Germline V gives CDR1 SGHTA, CDR2 FQGNSA. The CDR3 is 16 amino acids. V dropped 3 bases and J dropped 2 bases, with 15 bases sitting between them. CDR3: CASSFRTDSPTDTQYF. The CDR3 nucleotides read TGTGCCAGCAGCTTTCGGACAGATAGCCCCACAGATACGCAGTATTTT. Full variable domain (remainder filled in from reference TRBV7-2 and TRBJ2-3): GAGVSQSPSNKVTEKGKDVELRCDPISGHTALYWYRQSLGQGLEFLIYFQGNSAPDKSGLPSDRFSAERTGGSVSTLTIQRTQQEDSAVYLCASSFRTDSPTDTQYFGPGTRLTVL.

The chain employs TRBV5-4 and TRBJ1-2, with D hard to call. Germline V lookup: CDR1 SGHNT, CDR2 YYREEE (reference sequence). The CDR3 runs to 13 residues. With 2 bases removed from V and 0 bases from J, the gap between germline ends came to 5 bases. CDR3 loop: CASSFTANYGYTF. CDR3 DNA: TGTGCCAGCAGCTTCACAGCTAACTATGGCTACACCTTC.

V gene TRBV6-2 or TRBV6-3 combines with J gene TRBJ2-2, with D uncertain. Trimming removed 0 bases from V and 3 bases from J, with 11 bases in between. The CDR3 sequence is 16 residues long. The germline gives CDR1 MNHEY, CDR2 SVGEGT. DNA for the CDR3: TGTGCCAGCAGTTACTCCCCCGCCGGGTACACCGGGGAGCTGTTTTTT. Amino acid sequence: CASSYSPAGYTGELFF.

The chain is built from TRBV4-3 and TRBJ1-2; D not certain. Trimming removed 1 base at V and 4 bases at J, with 7 bases between. CDR3 length equals 13 residues. Germline V CDR1 and CDR2: LGHNA, YSLEER. CDR3 nucleotides: TGCGCCAGCAGCCAAGGGGTGTTCTATGGCTACACCTTC. Its protein is CASSQGVFYGYTF.

This chain uses TRBV11-2 with TRBJ2-7, with D tentatively TRBD1 or TRBD2 (5 bases each). Deletions cut 3 bases from V and 3 bases from J, with 18 bases between. CDR1 and CDR2 (germline): SGHAT, FQNNGV. The CDR3 extends over 16 amino acids. DNA of the CDR3: TGTGCCAGCAGCTTCCTTCCCAGGGCAGGAGGCTACGAGCAGTACGTC. Translating it yields CASSFLPRAGGYEQYV.

This chain links TRBV9 with TRBJ2-3; D is perhaps TRBD1 (6 bases). The CDR3 covers 16 residues. Germline V gene sequence: CDR1 SGDLS, CDR2 YYNGEE. V was pared by 0 bases and J by 0 bases, with 11 bases between. CDR3 amino acids: CASSVEQGASTDTQYF. Written as DNA, the CDR3 is TGTGCCAGCAGCGTAGAACAGGGAGCTAGCACAGATACGCAGTATTTT.

This clone was seen only once. CDR3 in amino acids: CASSQDLVGTDTQYF. The CDR3 DNA reads TGCGCCAGCAGCCAAGATCTGGTAGGCACAGATACGCAGTATTTT. The chain is built from TRBV4-3 and TRBJ2-3; no clear D. CDR1 is LGHNA and CDR2 is YSLEER in the germline V gene. The CDR3 has 15 residues. V was shortened by 0 bases and J by 1 base, with 8 bases between the two germline ends.

V gene TRBV18 combines with J gene TRBJ1-5; D unresolved. Germline V gene lookup returns CDR1 KGHSH and CDR2 LQKENI. This CDR3 has 14 residues. Between the trimmed V and J ends, which lost 0 bases and 0 bases, there was a span of 3 bases. CDR3: CASSPPGSNQPQHF. CDR3 sequence (DNA): TGTGCCAGCTCACCACCTGGTAGCAATCAGCCCCAGCATTTT.

This clone was seen a handful of times. The rearrangement uses TRBV12-3 or TRBV12-4 and TRBJ1-2, with D unclear. CDR3 length equals 13 residues. The V end lost 4 bases, the J end lost 8 bases, and 14 bases lay between the germline ends. CDR3 in amino acids: CASSYGPGRGYTF. The CDR3 nucleotides are TGTGCCAGCAGTTACGGCCCAGGCAGGGGCTACACCTTC.

This chain joins TRBV7-8 and TRBJ1-6; the match to TRBD1 covers 8 bases. V trimming: 4 bases; J trimming: 5 bases; junction bases outside the gene matches: 4. The V gene's germline CDR1 is SGHVS and CDR2 FQNEAQ. The CDR3 contains 15 residues. The CDR3 reads CASSWTGIDNSPLHF. The CDR3 nucleotides are TGTGCCAGCAGCTGGACAGGGATCGATAATTCACCCCTCCACTTT.

The chain recombines TRBV4-1 with TRBJ2-7; D is perhaps TRBD1 or TRBD2 (5 bases each). Germline V gene lookup returns CDR1 MGHRA and CDR2 YSYEKL. V was trimmed by 2 bases and J by 2 bases, leaving 28 bases between them. The CDR3 has 20 residues. The CDR3 protein is CASSQSPGRRSSSLAYEQYF. CDR3 coding DNA: TGCGCCAGCAGCCAATCCCCGGGACGGAGAAGTTCGAGCCTAGCCTACGAGCAGTACTTC.

The chain uses TRBV2 and TRBJ2-5, with D unclear. V was pared by 8 bases and J by 4 bases, with 5 bases between. Germline lookup yields CDR1 SNHLY and CDR2 FYNNEI. The CDR3 sequence is 10 residues long. The CDR3 sequence: CASGRETQYF. Written as DNA, the CDR3 is TGTGCCAGCGGAAGAGAGACCCAGTACTTC. The full variable domain, completed using reference TRBV2 and TRBJ2-5, is EPEVTQTPSHQVTQMGQEVILRCVPISNHLYFYWYRQILGQKVEFLVSFYNNEISEKSEIFDDQFSVERPDGSNFTLKIRSTKLEDSAMYFCASGRETQYFGPGTRLLVL.

The rearrangement links TRBV30 to TRBJ1-3, with D perhaps matching TRBD1 (6 bases). CDR1 and CDR2 (germline): GTSNPN, SVGIG (reference sequence). The length of the CDR3 is 14 residues. The V end lost 2 bases, the J end lost 4 bases, and 12 bases lay between the germline ends. CDR3 sequence: CAWSTGRRGNTIYF. CDR3 sequence (DNA): TGTGCCTGGAGTACAGGGCGGAGGGGAAACACCATATATTTT.

The V call is TRBV25-1, the J call TRBJ2-7; D possibly corresponds to TRBD2 (5 bases). Trimming cost V 8 bases and J 4 bases, with 15 bases left between them. Germline V gene lookup returns CDR1 MGHDK and CDR2 SYGVNS. The CDR3 contains 13 residues. The CDR3 region is CASALPEAYEQYF. In DNA, the CDR3 is TGTGCCAGCGCCCTCCCGGAGGCTTACGAGCAGTACTTC.

This clone was observed a handful of times. The chain links TRBV19 to TRBJ2-1; D assignment may be TRBD1 or TRBD2 (5 bases each). The length of the CDR3 is 14 residues. The V gene's germline CDR1 is LNHDA and CDR2 SQIVND (reference sequence). With 0 bases removed from V and 5 bases from J, the gap between germline ends came to 8 bases. The DNA of the CDR3 is TGTGCCAGTAGTATAGAGGGACGGAACAATGAGCAGTTCTTC. This sequence encodes CASSIEGRNNEQFF. Filled out from reference TRBV19 and TRBJ2-1, the complete variable domain reads DGGITQSPKYLFRKEGQNVTLSCEQNLNHDAMYWYRQDPGQGLRLIYYSQIVNDFQKGDIAEGYSVSREKKESFPLTVTSAQKNPTAFYLCASSIEGRNNEQFFGPGTRLTVL.

The genes are TRBV24-1 and TRBJ1-3, with D unresolved. V was shortened by 3 bases and J by 2 bases, with 13 bases between the two germline ends. The CDR3 extends over 16 amino acids. The germline V gene encodes CDR1 KGHDR and CDR2 SFDVKD. The CDR3, as DNA: TGTGCCACCAGTGATCTACAGCAAGGACCTGGAAACACCATATATTTT. It specifies CATSDLQQGPGNTIYF.

V is TRBV7-9 and J is TRBJ1-4; 9 positions match TRBD1. Trimming removed 5 bases from V and 6 bases from J; junction bases left unmatched: 7. CDR1 and CDR2 from the germline V gene are SEHNR and FQNEAQ (reference sequence). The CDR3 extends over 15 amino acids. Here the CDR3 DNA reads TGTGCCAGCAGCCCAGGGACAGGGCTTTATGAAAAACTGTTTTTT. Residues: CASSPGTGLYEKLFF.

The chain's CDR3 is CASSKKQVQETQYF. The CDR3 DNA sequence: TGTGCCAGCAGCAAAAAACAGGTACAAGAGACCCAGTACTTC. The V gene is TRBV21-1, the J gene TRBJ2-5; the DNA was not compared with TRBD1, the D call given in the table. TRBV21-1 is flagged as a pseudogene. The CDR3 has 14 amino acids.

This chain uses TRBV18 with TRBJ2-2; D uncertain. V gave up 6 bases and J gave up 5 bases, with 13 bases separating them. From germline, CDR1 is KGHSH and CDR2 LQKENI. The CDR3 is 14 amino acids. CDR3 coding DNA: TGTGCCAGCTCGCCGCTTAAGGATACCGGGGAGCTGTTTTTT. It specifies CASSPLKDTGELFF.

The J gene is TRBJ2-7, the V gene TRBV29-1, with 10 bases identical to TRBD2. Losses at the gene ends were 2 bases for V and 5 bases for J; bases not matched to a gene: 6. Per the germline V gene, CDR1 is SQVTM and CDR2 is ANQGSEA. This CDR3 is 14 amino acids long. The CDR3 loop reads CSVEWASGRDEQYV. The CDR3, as DNA: TGCAGCGTTGAATGGGCTAGCGGGAGAGACGAGCAGTACGTC.

This clone was detected only a few times. The chain carries TRBV19 and TRBJ1-3, with a possible D match to TRBD1 (6 bases). This CDR3 region has 15 residues. V was cut by 4 bases and J by 0 bases, with 10 bases left in between. The germline V gene has CDR1 LNHDA and CDR2 SQIVND (reference sequence). The CDR3 DNA reads TGTGCCAGTAGTACCCGGGACAACTCTGGAAACACCATATATTTT. Its translation is CASSTRDNSGNTIYF.

CDR3 nucleotide sequence: TGTGCCAGTAGTATAGATGGGGGGGGAGATAGCAATCAGCCCCAGCATTTT. It encodes CASSIDGGGDSNQPQHF. V and J are TRBV19 and TRBJ1-5; D perhaps matches TRBD1 (5 bases). The CDR3 totals 17 residues. The V and J ends lost 0 bases and 0 bases respectively, with 12 bases between them. Germline-derived CDR1 and CDR2 are LNHDA and SQIVND (reference sequence).

V and J are TRBV27 and TRBJ1-2; D possibly corresponds to TRBD1 (5 bases). The ends were cut back, 4 bases at V and 4 bases at J, with 10 bases in the middle. Germline V gene data show CDR1 as MNHEY and CDR2 as SMNVEV (reference sequence). The CDR3 totals 13 residues. The CDR3 DNA sequence: TGTGCCAGCAGTTCCCGGGGGATCTATGGCTACACCTTC. Protein: CASSSRGIYGYTF.

The genes are TRBV7-9 and TRBJ1-3; the D is unclear. This CDR3 has 13 amino acids. Germline CDR1 SEHNR, CDR2 FQNEAQ (reference sequence). Trimming stripped 0 bases from V and 7 bases from J, with 7 bases between. The CDR3 loop reads CASSLALGNTIYF. As DNA, the CDR3 is TGTGCCAGCAGCTTAGCTCTGGGGAACACCATATATTTT. Filled out from reference TRBV7-9 and TRBJ1-3, the complete variable domain reads DTGVSQNPRHKITKRGQNVTFRCDPISEHNRLYWYRQTLGQGPEFLTYFQNEAQLEKSRLLSDRFSAERPKGSFSTLEIQRTEQGDSAMYLCASSLALGNTIYFGEGSWLTVV.